This entry describes one T cell receptor (beta chain). Its target is unknown. All sequencing subjects had displayed CD8+CD57+ cell expansion on flow cytometry. Using genomic DNA as the template, TCR beta VDJ and CDR3 profiling was carried out. One entry per CDR3 protein results from TCRdb running MiXCR on the reads. The table shows just over 200,000 distinct CDR3 sequences, with 65% occurring only once. These data come from a study of CD8+CD57+ T cells in acquired aplastic anemia. Overall study findings and caveats: About 29 CD8+ CDR3 sequences occurred in both the patients and the controls.

V lost 7 bases to trimming and J lost 2 bases, with 13 bases between them. CDR3 length: 14 amino acids. Germline V lookup: CDR1 ENHRY, CDR2 SYGVKD. The rearrangement uses TRBV10-3 and TRBJ2-3; D remains unclear. The material sequenced was sorted CD4+, CD8+, or CD8+CD57+ T cells (not recorded which) from PBMCs. The receptor's source is a human donor with aplastic anemia. The CDR3 coding sequence is TGTGCCATCATGACCAGCGATCCCACAGATACGCAGTATTTT. Its translation: CAIMTSDPTDTQYF.